A single sample is the source of the 24 T cell receptor beta chains below, sequenced in a study of Ad26.COV2.S vaccination and SARS-CoV-2 variants. Treatment meaning: around 19 received Ad26.COV2.S at low or high dose, single or two shots; about 5 received placebo; per-sample allocation not given. At day 63 after the first vaccine or placebo injection, samples were drawn. Using immunoSEQ multiplex PCR, the repertoire was profiled, and TCRdb retains in-frame clones only, with some absent. The sample has hundreds of thousands of clones; roughly nine tenths are singletons. This material consisted of peripheral blood, taken in a trial of Ad26.COV2.S vaccine versus placebo. Receptor source: a person between 18 and 65 years old who received the Ad26.COV2.S COVID-19 vaccine or a placebo.

The chain has TRBV10-3 and TRBJ1-5, with D hard to call. In germline, CDR1 is ENHRY, CDR2 SYGVKD. CDR3 size: 17 residues. The V gene lost 0 bases and the J gene lost 5 bases, with 17 bases spanning the gap. The CDR3 bases are TGTGCCATCAGTGAGTCTTTGGGCAGTGCGGGCCATCAGCCCCAGCATTTT. Translating gives CAISESLGSAGHQPQHF.

This chain links TRBV14 with TRBJ1-6; tentatively, D is TRBD1 (5 bases). The CDR3 covers 14 residues. V gave up 8 bases and J gave up 9 bases, with 17 bases separating them. CDR1 SGHDN and CDR2 FVKESK come from the germline V gene. The CDR3, as DNA: TGTGCCAGCGCTATTGACGGGGGGGGTTCACCCCTCCACTTT. Its translation: CASAIDGGGSPLHF. The full variable domain, completed using reference TRBV14 and TRBJ1-6, is EAGVTQFPSHSVIEKGQTVTLRCDPISGHDNLYWYRRVMGKEIKFLLHFVKESKQDESGMPNNRFLAERTGGTYSTLKVQPAELEDSGVYFCASAIDGGGSPLHFGNGTRLTVT.

The chain couples TRBV11-3 to TRBJ2-3; D gene ambiguous. Between the trimmed V and J ends, which lost 5 bases and 5 bases, there was a span of 17 bases. The CDR3 has 15 residues. The germline CDR1 and CDR2 sequences are SGHNT and YENEEA. The chain's CDR3 is CASSPRLALGDTQYF. In DNA, the CDR3 is TGTGCCAGCAGCCCTCGACTGGCCTTGGGAGATACGCAGTATTTT.

The chain combines TRBV7-9 with TRBJ2-2, with D perhaps matching TRBD1 (5 bases). V shed 10 bases and J shed 1 base, with 10 bases lying between them. This CDR3 has 13 amino acids. Germline CDR1 is SEHNR and CDR2 is FQNEAQ (reference sequence). The CDR3 DNA follows: TGTGCCATCACTGGACAGAACACCGGGGAGCTGTTTTTT. Residues: CAITGQNTGELFF.

This chain joins TRBV19 and TRBJ2-1; 13 nucleotides match TRBD2. CDR1 LNHDA and CDR2 SQIVND come from the germline V gene (reference sequence). The CDR3 runs 15 residues. Losses at the gene ends were 7 bases for V and 9 bases for J; bases not matched to a gene: 9. The CDR3 loop is CASTLLAGGPSEQFF. The CDR3 DNA follows: TGTGCCAGTACCCTACTAGCGGGAGGGCCGAGTGAGCAGTTCTTC.

The chain joins TRBV2 to TRBJ1-5; maybe TRBD1 (5 bases). Trimming shortened V by 7 bases and J by 3 bases, and 13 bases separated the two germline ends. This CDR3 is built from 14 residues. The germline CDR1 and CDR2 sequences are SNHLY and FYNNEI. CDR3 protein: CASTGNRNNQPQHF. The CDR3, as DNA: TGTGCCAGCACGGGGAACAGGAACAATCAGCCCCAGCATTTT.

The V and J genes are TRBV6-5 and TRBJ1-1; D not resolved. The CDR3 is made up of 16 amino acids. Trimming took 4 bases from V and 3 from J, leaving 18 bases between them. The germline gives CDR1 MNHEY, CDR2 SVGAGI. CDR3 nucleotides: TGTGCCAGCAGTTTCCGGGGTTGGCTCGGGGACACTGAAGCTTTCTTT. This sequence encodes CASSFRGWLGDTEAFF.

Notes on this clone: This specimen includes other DNA sequences encoding the same CDR3. The chain recombines TRBV6-5 with TRBJ2-1; 8 nucleotides align to TRBD1. J lost 4 bases, V lost 6 bases, and 2 bases had no gene match. The CDR3 is made up of 13 amino acids. Germline V gene lookup returns CDR1 MNHEY and CDR2 SVGAGI. Here the CDR3 reads CASSRTGYNEQFF. As DNA, the CDR3 is TGTGCCAGCAGCCGGACAGGGTACAATGAGCAGTTCTTC.

This clone is a singleton in its sample. CDR3 sequence reads: CASSLLGYFDYGYTF. The CDR3 nucleotides read TGTGCCAGCTCACTATTAGGGTATTTCGACTATGGCTACACCTTC. The rearrangement uses TRBV18 and TRBJ1-2, with D hard to call. CDR1 and CDR2 (germline): KGHSH, LQKENI. V was shortened by 4 bases and J by 3 bases, with 15 bases between the two germline ends. There are 15 residues in the CDR3.

The chain couples TRBV5-8 to TRBJ1-1; D is ambiguous. Trimming pared 1 base from V and 1 base from J, leaving 14 bases between. The length of the CDR3 is 16 residues. CDR1 is SGHTS, CDR2 YDEGEE, per germline. In DNA form, the CDR3 reads TGTGCCAGCAGCTTGAGTCTGGGTTCCCCGAACACTGAAGCTTTCTTT. Translating it yields CASSLSLGSPNTEAFF.

This chain uses TRBV27 with TRBJ2-7; 12 bases match TRBD2. Germline CDR1 and CDR2: MNHEY and SMNVEV (reference sequence). The CDR3 runs 15 residues. With 6 bases clipped from V and 1 base from J, the junction kept 4 bases outside the gene matches. CDR3 sequence reads: CASRLTSGSSYEQYV. CDR3 nucleotides: TGTGCCAGCAGGCTGACTAGCGGGAGTTCCTACGAGCAGTACGTC.

On this clone itself: The same CDR3 can be traced to other DNA sequences in this sample. The chain employs TRBV24-1 and TRBJ2-5; 12 positions agree with TRBD1. The junction had 7 bases not matched to a gene; V was cut back by 4 bases and J by 5 bases. Germline CDR1 is KGHDR and CDR2 is SFDVKD. This CDR3 spans 16 amino acids. CDR3 region: CATSDYRDRGRETQYF. DNA for the CDR3: TGTGCCACCAGTGACTACCGGGACAGGGGGCGGGAGACCCAGTACTTC.

The rearrangement joins TRBV9 to TRBJ2-1, with 8 bases identical to TRBD1. There are 15 residues in the CDR3. V lost 3 bases to trimming and J lost 7 bases; unmatched junction nucleotides: 9. From germline, CDR1 is SGDLS and CDR2 YYNGEE. This CDR3 is CASSAGQGWANEQFF. The CDR3 DNA is TGTGCCAGCAGCGCAGGACAGGGTTGGGCGAATGAGCAGTTCTTC.

This clone occurred once. The chain carries TRBV11-3 and TRBJ1-1; no definite D call. The V and J ends lost 5 bases and 10 bases respectively, with 17 bases between them. Germline CDR1 and CDR2: SGHNT and YENEEA. The CDR3 extends over 13 amino acids. The CDR3 bases are TGTGCCAGCAGCCAAGCCTCAGTAGGGCGAGCTTTCTTT. Translation gives CASSQASVGRAFF.

The chain is built from TRBV7-8 and TRBJ2-2; D may correspond to TRBD1 or TRBD2 (6 bases each). The CDR3 is 16 amino acids. V was cut by 5 bases and J by 4 bases, with 17 bases left in between. Germline V gene lookup returns CDR1 SGHVS and CDR2 FQNEAQ. CDR3 amino acids: CASSKGGTRGTGELFF. The CDR3 DNA reads TGTGCCAGCAGCAAGGGCGGGACAAGGGGCACCGGGGAGCTGTTTTTT.

The DNA for the CDR3 is TGTGCCAGCAGTCAAACCCCGCGGGACCTGGTACGAGAGACCCAGTACTTC. As protein: CASSQTPRDLVRETQYF. The V gene is TRBV6-6, the J gene TRBJ2-5; a possible D gene is TRBD2 (6 bases). CDR3 length: 17 amino acids. With 5 bases removed from V and 4 bases from J, the gap between germline ends came to 23 bases. In germline, CDR1 is MNHNY, CDR2 SVGAGI (reference sequence).

This chain links TRBV28 with TRBJ1-3, with D perhaps matching TRBD1 (5 bases). Germline CDR1 is MDHEN and CDR2 is SYDVKM. The V and J ends lost 4 bases and 8 bases respectively, with 12 bases between them. This CDR3 is 13 amino acids long. CDR3 DNA sequence: TGTGCCAGCAGTTGGTCAGGGATTTACACCATATATTTT. It specifies CASSWSGIYTIYF.

V and J are TRBV7-5 and TRBJ1-5. TRBV7-5 has pseudogene status. The CDR3 covers 17 residues. The CDR3 DNA reads TGTGTCAGAAGCCCGGCGAATAGAGTCTTAGGCAATCAGCCCCAGCATTTT. Translated: CVRSPANRVLGNQPQHF.

Only one count was recorded for this clone. The chain uses TRBV28 and TRBJ1-1; D not certain. The CDR3 contains 12 residues. The V gene's germline CDR1 is MDHEN and CDR2 SYDVKM. Trimming took 9 bases from V and 1 from J, leaving 9 bases between them. The CDR3 loop reads CASGRWNTEAFF. DNA for the CDR3: TGTGCCAGTGGTAGGTGGAACACTGAAGCTTTCTTT.

The chain carries TRBV5-4 and TRBJ2-5, with 7 bases matching TRBD2. With V trimmed by 3 bases and J by 1 base, 9 bases remained unmatched. This CDR3 contains 16 residues. Germline V gene data show CDR1 as SGHNT and CDR2 as YYREEE (reference sequence). CDR3 bases: TGTGCCAGCAGCTCGGCCGGGACTACCGGCCAAGAGACCCAGTACTTC. Its protein product is CASSSAGTTGQETQYF. Together with reference TRBV5-4 and TRBJ2-5, the CDR3 gives the full variable domain: ETGVTQSPTHLIKTRGQQVTLRCSSQSGHNTVSWYQQALGQGPQFIFQYYREEENGRGNFPPRFSGLQFPNYSSELNVNALELDDSALYLCASSSAGTTGQETQYFGPGTRLLVL.

This clone was counted a single time. This chain joins TRBV9 and TRBJ1-6; possibly TRBD1 for D (6 bases). The CDR3 loop spans 14 amino acids. The germline CDR1 and CDR2 sequences are SGDLS and YYNGEE. The V end lost 3 bases, the J end lost 9 bases, and 13 bases lay between the germline ends. CDR3 residues: CASSGRDTISPLHF. The CDR3 nucleotides are TGTGCCAGCAGCGGGCGGGACACCATTTCACCCCTCCACTTT.

V and J are TRBV18 and TRBJ2-3; 9 bases fit TRBD2. This CDR3 spans 15 amino acids. V shed 3 bases and J 4 bases; nucleotides not matched to a gene: 5. Germline V gives CDR1 KGHSH, CDR2 LQKENI. Here the CDR3 reads CASSPLAGEADTQYF. CDR3 nucleotides: TGTGCCAGCTCACCGTTAGCGGGAGAGGCAGATACGCAGTATTTT.

This CDR3 reads CASSRPTAANNEQFF. CDR3 nucleotide sequence: TGTGCCAGTAGTAGACCTACGGCGGCGAACAATGAGCAGTTCTTC. The chain carries TRBV19 and TRBJ2-1; D is unresolved. The CDR3 totals 15 residues. The germline V gene has CDR1 LNHDA and CDR2 SQIVND (reference sequence). V lost 4 bases, J lost 5 bases, and 15 bases lay in between. Full variable domain (rest looked up from reference TRBV19 and TRBJ2-1): DGGITQSPKYLFRKEGQNVTLSCEQNLNHDAMYWYRQDPGQGLRLIYYSQIVNDFQKGDIAEGYSVSREKKESFPLTVTSAQKNPTAFYLCASSRPTAANNEQFFGPGTRLTVL.

The chain recombines TRBV25-1 with TRBJ1-2; 10 bases are shared with TRBD1. This CDR3 is built from 16 residues. The ends lost 4 bases at V and 2 bases at J; junction bases unmatched: 7. CDR1 MGHDK and CDR2 SYGVNS come from the germline V gene. The CDR3 loop reads CASSALGTGVNYGYTF. The CDR3 DNA sequence: TGTGCCAGCAGTGCTCTAGGGACAGGGGTGAACTATGGCTACACCTTC.